Listed below are T cell receptor beta chains from one sample, sequenced in a study of blood T cell repertoires in COVID-19. TCRdb's copy holds only in-frame clones and misses some; the assay was immunoSEQ multiplex PCR. The sample yields about 150,000 clones, just under 90% seen once. Sequencing was carried out using peripheral blood. The receptors come from a woman aged 45-65 years with active or convalescent COVID-19. The CDR3 runs from the conserved cysteine through the conserved F or W. A D gene is named only where the DNA matches it firmly. Clone sizes are given selectively: once, few, many, or a class where the clone is expanded.

cdr3_aa cdr3_nt clone_size j_call v_call d_call
CASSPSWGLAVDEQYF TGTGCCAGCAGTCCCTCCTGGGGACTAGCGGTGGACGAGCAGTACTTC . TRBJ2-7 TRBV28 TRBD2
CASSLTSSYNEQFF TGTGCCAGCAGCTTGACTAGCTCCTACAATGAGCAGTTCTTC . TRBJ2-1 TRBV5-4 .
CASSGQGLNTEAFF TGTGCCAGCAGCGGGCAGGGGTTGAACACTGAAGCTTTCTTT once TRBJ1-1 TRBV9 .
CASSPWDRQETQYF TGTGCCAGCAGCCCATGGGACAGACAAGAGACCCAGTACTTC . TRBJ2-5 TRBV7-2 TRBD1
CATSRTGKGSPLHF TGTGCCACCAGCAGGACAGGGAAGGGCTCACCCCTCCACTTT . TRBJ1-6 TRBV15 TRBD1
CASSPDRQSSGNTIYF TGTGCCAGCAGCCCCGACAGGCAAAGCTCTGGAAACACCATATATTTT . TRBJ1-3 TRBV27 .
CASSRPTSGSTDTQYF TGCGCCAGCAGCCGTCCGACTAGCGGGAGTACAGATACGCAGTATTTT . TRBJ2-3 TRBV5-1 TRBD2
CSVEDPGTGYNEQFF TGCAGCGTTGAAGACCCCGGGACTGGCTACAATGAGCAGTTCTTC . TRBJ2-1 TRBV29-1 .
CASSTDSSPLHF TGTGCCAGCAGCACGGACAGTTCACCCCTCCACTTT . TRBJ1-6 TRBV9 .
CATSRDGLGGGDTQYF TGTGCCACCAGCAGAGATGGGCTGGGGGGTGGAGATACGCAGTATTTT . TRBJ2-3 TRBV15 .
CASSKDQREDNQPYEQYF TGTGCCAGCAGCAAAGATCAGCGGGAGGACAACCAGCCCTACGAGCAGTACTTC . TRBJ2-7 TRBV21-1 .
CASSPLGTSGRTDTQYF TGCGCCAGCAGCCCCTTGGGGACTAGCGGGCGCACAGATACGCAGTATTTT . TRBJ2-3 TRBV5-1 TRBD2
CASSTGALGYTF TGTGCCAGCAGTACAGGGGCGTTGGGCTACACCTTC . TRBJ1-2 TRBV27 TRBD1
CASSPIALAQGNPEAFF TGTGCCAGCTCACCAATAGCATTGGCACAGGGGAATCCTGAAGCTTTCTTT . TRBJ1-1 TRBV18 TRBD1
CASSPLGQDQPQHF TGTGCCAGTAGTCCCCTAGGACAGGATCAGCCCCAGCATTTT . TRBJ1-5 TRBV19 TRBD1
CASSLERQTEAFF TGTGCCAGCAGTTTAGAAAGACAGACTGAAGCTTTCTTT few TRBJ1-1 TRBV12-3/TRBV12-4 .
CASSDQGANSPLHF TGTGCCAGCAGCGACCAGGGTGCTAATTCACCCCTCCACTTT . TRBJ1-6 TRBV7-9 .
CASSFGFGTVSLTDTQYF TGTGCCAGCAGCTTCGGTTTCGGAACAGTTTCCCTCACAGATACGCAGTATTTT . TRBJ2-3 TRBV7-2 .
CASSLGQGYYEQYF TGTGCCAGCAGCTTGGGTCAGGGCTACTACGAGCAGTACTTC . TRBJ2-7 TRBV5-5 .
CASSPEGVSTDTQYF TGCGCCAGCAGCCCCGAGGGCGTTAGCACAGATACGCAGTATTTT . TRBJ2-3 TRBV4-3 .
CASRLGLAGLTNEQFF TGTGCCAGTAGACTGGGACTAGCGGGACTTACCAATGAGCAGTTCTTC . TRBJ2-1 TRBV19 TRBD2
CASSLDRVEQFF TGCGCCAGCAGCTTGGACAGGGTGGAGCAGTTCTTC . TRBJ2-1 TRBV5-1 .
CASSPQVDRAFSYEQYF TGTGCCAGCAGTCCCCAGGTGGACAGGGCCTTTTCCTACGAGCAGTACTTC once TRBJ2-7 TRBV27 TRBD1
CASSSTPGQRNTEAFF TGTGCCAGCAGCTCTACCCCGGGACAGAGGAACACTGAAGCTTTCTTT . TRBJ1-1 TRBV5-4 TRBD1
CASSGWTSGDYTDTQYF TGTGCCAGCAGTGGCTGGACTAGCGGGGACTACACAGATACGCAGTATTTT . TRBJ2-3 TRBV25-1 TRBD2
CASSENNSPLHF TGTGCCAGCAGCGAGAATAATTCACCCCTCCACTTT . TRBJ1-6 TRBV2 .
CASSPLGTSGNNEQFF TGTGCCAGCAGCCCCCTGGGTACTAGCGGCAACAATGAGCAGTTCTTC few TRBJ2-1 TRBV7-3 TRBD2
CASSSSTGTDTQYF TGTGCCAGCAGCTCATCGACAGGCACAGATACGCAGTATTTT . TRBJ2-3 TRBV7-3 .
CASSSRTSGGESTDTQYF TGTGCCAGCAGCTCACGGACTAGCGGGGGGGAAAGCACAGATACGCAGTATTTT . TRBJ2-3 TRBV9 TRBD2
CASSQAGGYEQFF TGCGCCAGCAGCCAAGCGGGGGGCTATGAGCAGTTCTTC . TRBJ2-1 TRBV4-1 .
CASRTGNYGYTF TGTGCCAGCAGGACAGGGAACTATGGCTACACCTTC . TRBJ1-2 TRBV28 TRBD1
CASSTRQGRADTQYF TGTGCCAGCAGCACCCGACAGGGGAGGGCAGATACGCAGTATTTT once TRBJ2-3 TRBV21-1 .
CASSQEVTVSYEQYF TGTGCCAGCAGCCAAGAGGTAACAGTCTCCTACGAGCAGTACTTC . TRBJ2-7 TRBV4-2 .
CASSHPRASGLDTQYF TGTGCCAGCAGCCACCCCAGGGCTAGCGGGTTAGATACGCAGTATTTT . TRBJ2-3 TRBV28 TRBD2
CASSQDLAGRGQGETQYF TGCGCCAGCAGCCAAGATCTAGCAGGTCGGGGACAGGGGGAGACCCAGTACTTC once TRBJ2-5 TRBV4-1 TRBD1
CAWSIFEVETQYF TGTGCCTGGAGTATTTTTGAGGTGGAGACCCAGTACTTC . TRBJ2-5 TRBV30 .
CASSHYSQNTEAFF TGTGCCAGCAGCCATTACAGCCAGAACACTGAAGCTTTCTTT . TRBJ1-1 TRBV3-1/TRBV3-2 .
CASSPRGGLPSGNTIYF TGTGCCAGCAGCCCAAGGGGGGGGCTCCCCTCTGGAAACACCATATATTTT . TRBJ1-3 TRBV7-3 .
CASSFPPGTLSITDTQYF TGCGCCAGCAGCTTCCCACCCGGGACTCTTTCCATCACAGATACGCAGTATTTT . TRBJ2-3 TRBV5-1 .
CASSLNRQGWDGYTF TGTGCCAGCAGTTTAAACCGACAGGGGTGGGATGGCTACACCTTC . TRBJ1-2 TRBV6-5 TRBD1
CASSTGTEQFF TGTGCCAGCAGCACCGGGACAGAGCAGTTCTTC once TRBJ2-1 TRBV13 .
CATTGTGSHEQYF TGTGCCACCACCGGGACAGGGTCTCACGAGCAGTACTTC . TRBJ2-7 TRBV19 TRBD1
CASSTTSPPTYEQYF TGTGCCAGCTCAACGACTAGCCCGCCCACCTACGAGCAGTACTTC . TRBJ2-7 TRBV18 TRBD2
CAWSDGTGPDTQYF TGTGCCTGGAGTGATGGGACAGGTCCAGATACGCAGTATTTT . TRBJ2-3 TRBV30 TRBD1
CASSPPTGGTGELFF TGTGCCAGCTCACCACCGACAGGGGGCACCGGGGAGCTGTTTTTT . TRBJ2-2 TRBV18 TRBD1
CSVGGGGAKNIQYF TGCAGCGTTGGTGGCGGGGGAGCCAAAAACATTCAGTACTTC . TRBJ2-4 TRBV29-1 TRBD2
CAWSVPEGGAGNTIYF TGTGCCTGGAGTGTGCCGGAGGGAGGGGCTGGAAACACCATATATTTT . TRBJ1-3 TRBV30 .
CASSQETTPQGRYGYTF TGTGCCAGCAGCCAAGAAACCACCCCACAGGGCCGCTATGGCTACACCTTC once TRBJ1-2 TRBV3-1/TRBV3-2 .
CASSLASVNTEAFF TGTGCCAGCAGCTTAGCGTCGGTGAACACTGAAGCTTTCTTT . TRBJ1-1 TRBV7-6 .
CASSRGGRVTEAFF TGTGCCAGCAGCCGGGGGGGACGGGTAACTGAAGCTTTCTTT . TRBJ1-1 TRBV11-2 .
CASSPDQTGNYEQYF TGTGCCAGTTCCCCGGATCAGACAGGGAACTACGAGCAGTACTTC . TRBJ2-7 TRBV19 TRBD1
CASSAWTSGAYEQYF TGTGCCAGCAGTGCTTGGACTAGCGGGGCCTACGAGCAGTACTTC . TRBJ2-7 TRBV25-1 TRBD2
CASSSDSVYNYGYTF TGTGCCAGTAGTAGTGATTCGGTATACAACTATGGCTACACCTTC . TRBJ1-2 TRBV19 .
CASSPLSGVETQYF TGTGCCAGCTCACCACTTTCGGGTGTAGAGACCCAGTACTTC . TRBJ2-5 TRBV18 .
CASSLDRADDYGYTF TGCGCCAGCAGCTTGGACAGGGCTGATGACTATGGCTACACCTTC . TRBJ1-2 TRBV5-1 .